Listed here are 28 T cell receptor beta chains from one sample, sequenced in a study of PD-1 blockade in classical Hodgkin lymphoma (dated by TCRdb to about 2020). Interpreted using the paper, the time point label stands for: cycle 1 day 1 (C1D1), immediately before nivolumab initiation. Every trial patient had relapsed following autologous stem cell transplantation, and prior brentuximab vedotin exposure was what differed among cohorts A, B and C. Library method: the immunoSEQ multiplex PCR assay. TCRdb provides this immuneACCESS table in a form limited to in-frame rearrangements. Some clones are lacking; in checked studies, under half of them reflect an unresolved V gene, and why the rest are absent is not known. The sample table holds 46,000 or so clones, of which about three quarters were seen once. Roughly 9.6% of the sample is in the top ten clones. The sample in question was peripheral blood mononuclear cells (PBMCs), obtained at baseline. The receptors were sampled from a human donor with classical Hodgkin lymphoma.

The chain has TRBV5-4 and TRBJ1-3; perhaps TRBD1 as D (5 bases). V lost 4 bases to trimming and J lost 0 bases, with 8 bases between them. The CDR3 has 14 residues. Per the germline V gene, CDR1 is SGHNT and CDR2 is YYREEE (reference sequence). The CDR3 region is CASSSDSSGNTIYF. Here the CDR3 DNA reads TGTGCCAGCAGCAGTGACAGCTCTGGAAACACCATATATTTT.

The chain joins TRBV19 to TRBJ2-7; 11 bases match TRBD1. Germline CDR1 is LNHDA and CDR2 is SQIVND (reference sequence). V gave up 4 bases and J gave up 6 bases; unmatched junction bases: 8. CDR3 length: 15 residues. The CDR3 here is CASSTGSGTGGEQYF. The CDR3 coding sequence is TGTGCCAGTAGTACGGGATCGGGGACAGGGGGCGAGCAGTACTTC.

The rearrangement links TRBV9 to TRBJ2-1; 11 bases line up with TRBD2. In germline, CDR1 is SGDLS, CDR2 YYNGEE. The CDR3 has 14 residues. Trimming cost V 0 bases and J 13 bases; bases outside gene matches: 6. The CDR3 DNA sequence: TGTGCCAGCAGCGTAGGGGGAACTAGCGGGAGACAGTTCTTC. It encodes CASSVGGTSGRQFF.

The chain has TRBV19 and TRBJ1-1; TRBD1 aligns across 7 bases. V was pared by 6 bases and J by 4 bases, with 20 bases of the junction left unmatched. The CDR3 is 18 residues long. Germline assignment: CDR1 LNHDA and CDR2 SQIVND (reference sequence). CDR3 nucleotides: TGTGCCAGTAGGAAACCGATGACAGGGAGGAGTGGTGGCACTGAAGCTTTCTTT. Residues: CASRKPMTGRSGGTEAFF.

This chain connects TRBV5-6 to TRBJ1-5; D possibly corresponds to TRBD1 (5 bases). CDR1 and CDR2 from the germline V gene are SGHDT and YYEEEE. CDR3 length equals 14 residues. The V and J ends lost 4 bases and 11 bases respectively, with 19 bases between them. The CDR3 loop is CASSRDGGKLAQHF. The CDR3 DNA is TGTGCCAGCAGCCGTGACGGGGGTAAGTTGGCCCAGCATTTT.

The chain uses TRBV5-1 and TRBJ2-7, with 14 bases identical to TRBD2. CDR1 and CDR2 from the germline V gene are SGHRS and YFSETQ. The J segment lost 7 bases and the V segment lost 4 bases, leaving 10 bases of the junction unmatched. The CDR3 totals 16 residues. CDR3 sequence (DNA): TGCGCCAGCAGCGAAGGACTAGCGGGAGGTGCGGGAGAGCAGTACTTC. Protein sequence: CASSEGLAGGAGEQYF.

The J gene is TRBJ2-5, the V gene TRBV2; TRBD1 might be the D (6 bases). The V and J ends lost 3 bases and 3 bases respectively, with 11 bases between them. The CDR3 length is 14 residues. CDR1 SNHLY and CDR2 FYNNEI come from the germline V gene. CDR3 sequence (DNA): TGTGCCAGCAGTGAGAGGACAGCAAAAGAGACCCAGTACTTC. Encoded protein: CASSERTAKETQYF.

In DNA, the CDR3 is TGTGCCAGCTCACCAATTAACCCAGATACGCAGTATTTT. This translates into CASSPINPDTQYF. This chain uses TRBV18 with TRBJ2-3; D unclear. Per germline, CDR1 KGHSH and CDR2 LQKENI. This CDR3 is built from 13 residues. Trimming cost V 2 bases and J 4 bases, with 7 bases left between them.

The J gene is TRBJ2-1, the V gene TRBV9; D may correspond to TRBD1 or TRBD2 (6 bases each). Germline CDR1 is SGDLS and CDR2 is YYNGEE. CDR3 length equals 15 residues. The V and J ends lost 3 bases and 2 bases respectively, with 12 bases between them. The CDR3 DNA follows: TGTGCCAGCAGCGGGGGGGCGATGACCTACAATGAGCAGTTCTTC. This translates into CASSGGAMTYNEQFF.

V usage is TRBV9 and J usage is TRBJ2-1, with no clear D. Trimming stripped 2 bases from V and 8 bases from J, with 11 bases between. Germline V gives CDR1 SGDLS, CDR2 YYNGEE. CDR3 length: 13 residues. The CDR3 here is CASSVRHGDEQFF. The CDR3 region has the DNA TGTGCCAGCAGCGTGAGACATGGAGATGAGCAGTTCTTC.

The chain combines TRBV10-2 with TRBJ2-1; weak D call: TRBD1 (5 bases). Trimming took 4 bases from V and 5 from J, leaving 9 bases between them. The CDR3 is made up of 13 amino acids. CDR1 is WSHSY, CDR2 SAAADI, per germline. The CDR3 spells CASSGDSDNEQFF. In DNA form, the CDR3 reads TGCGCCAGCAGTGGCGACAGTGACAATGAGCAGTTCTTC.

The gene calls are TRBV10-3 and TRBJ1-2, with TRBD1 as a possible D gene (5 bases). The CDR3 contains 18 residues. Germline V gene sequence: CDR1 ENHRY, CDR2 SYGVKD. V gave up 5 bases and J gave up 5 bases, with 27 bases separating them. The CDR3 is CAISRVGGKGSFGYGYTF. The CDR3 region has the DNA TGTGCCATCAGTAGAGTAGGAGGGAAGGGGTCATTCGGGTATGGCTACACCTTC.

J is TRBJ2-7 and V is TRBV5-5; perhaps TRBD2 as D (5 bases). The CDR3 length is 16 residues. The germline V and J ends were trimmed by 0 bases and 5 bases, with 18 bases remaining between them. Germline V CDR1 and CDR2: SGHKS, YYEKEE (reference sequence). The CDR3 nucleotides are TGTGCCAGCAGCTTGGCGTGGAGAACTACGGGGAACGAGCAGTACTTC. Amino acids: CASSLAWRTTGNEQYF.

The rearrangement uses TRBV5-5 and TRBJ1-5, with 10 bases lining up with TRBD1. From germline, CDR1 is SGHKS and CDR2 YYEKEE (reference sequence). V was clipped by 4 bases and J by 7 bases; unmatched bases: 5. The CDR3 totals 14 residues. CDR3 sequence (DNA): TGTGCCAGCAGCCAGGGACAGGGGAACCAGCCCCAGCATTTT. It yields the protein CASSQGQGNQPQHF.

The CDR3 DNA reads as TGTGCCAGTAGTATAGGGCTAGCGGGACCTAATGAGCAGTTCTTC. Translated, it gives CASSIGLAGPNEQFF. The chain uses TRBV19 and TRBJ2-1; 9 bases agree with TRBD2. The CDR3 sequence is 15 residues long. V was pared by 1 base and J by 7 bases, with 5 bases of the junction left unmatched. Per the germline V gene, CDR1 is LNHDA and CDR2 is SQIVND (reference sequence).

For this clone: Other DNA sequences in the sample encode the same CDR3. The chain carries TRBV11-3 and TRBJ2-5; 8 nucleotides agree with TRBD2. The germline V gene encodes CDR1 SGHNT and CDR2 YENEEA. There are 14 residues in the CDR3. Trimming took 4 bases from V and 4 from J; bases not matched to a gene: 5. The CDR3 nucleotides read TGTGCCAGCAGCTCAGCGGGAGTAGTAGAGACCCAGTACTTC. Translating gives CASSSAGVVETQYF. Using reference TRBV11-3 and TRBJ2-5 for the parts outside the CDR3, the full variable domain is EAGVVQSPRYKIIEKKQPVAFWCNPISGHNTLYWYLQNLGQGPELLIRYENEEAVDDSQLPKDRFSAERLKGVDSTLKIQPAELGDSAVYLCASSSAGVVETQYFGPGTRLLVL.

V and J are TRBV7-6 and TRBJ2-3; 9 bases fit TRBD2. The length of the CDR3 is 15 residues. V lost 4 bases to trimming and J lost 6 bases; unmatched junction nucleotides: 8. Per the germline V gene, CDR1 is SGHVS and CDR2 is FNYEAQ. The chain's CDR3 is CASSSLAGAADTQYF. CDR3 in DNA: TGTGCCAGCAGCTCATTAGCGGGGGCCGCCGATACGCAGTATTTT.

This chain links TRBV4-1 with TRBJ2-7; D is perhaps TRBD1 (5 bases). Germline CDR1 reads MGHRA; CDR2 reads YSYEKL. The CDR3 extends over 14 amino acids. The V end lost 3 bases, the J end lost 1 base, and 10 bases lay between the germline ends. The CDR3 sequence is CASSQFQGSYEQYF. CDR3 coding DNA: TGCGCCAGCAGCCAGTTCCAGGGATCCTACGAGCAGTACTTC.

This clone was picked up a small number of times. The gene calls are TRBV2 and TRBJ1-2; possibly TRBD1 for D (6 bases). V was shortened by 8 bases and J by 3 bases, with 13 bases between the two germline ends. The CDR3 has 13 amino acids. Germline CDR1 and CDR2: SNHLY and FYNNEI. DNA for the CDR3: TGTGCCAGCGTCCCGGGGGGCCACTATGGCTACACCTTC. It specifies CASVPGGHYGYTF.

Turning to this clone: Other DNA sequences of this sample code for an identical CDR3. The V gene is TRBV29-1, the J gene TRBJ2-3; D gene uncertain. V lost 6 bases to trimming and J lost 1 base, with 2 bases between them. The CDR3 has 10 amino acids. Germline-derived CDR1 and CDR2 are SQVTM and ANQGSEA. CDR3 DNA sequence: TGCAGCGTCGGCACAGATACGCAGTATTTT. Protein product: CSVGTDTQYF.

The sample holds a few counts of this clone. The genes are TRBV9 and TRBJ1-1; possibly TRBD1 for D (5 bases). The CDR3 length is 15 residues. Germline CDR1 and CDR2: SGDLS and YYNGEE. The V gene lost 0 bases and the J gene lost 0 bases, with 9 bases spanning the gap. CDR3 sequence (DNA): TGTGCCAGCAGCGTAGAGGGGAACATGAACACTGAAGCTTTCTTT. Protein sequence: CASSVEGNMNTEAFF.

This clone was counted between two and nine times. The chain uses TRBV7-6 and TRBJ1-2; TRBD1 agrees at 10 bases. Germline V gene lookup returns CDR1 SGHVS and CDR2 FNYEAQ. This CDR3 spans 15 amino acids. J gave up 5 bases and V 5 bases, and 8 bases lay outside the gene matches. In DNA form, the CDR3 reads TGTGCCAGCAGCCAGGGACAGGGGATTCATTATGGCTACACCTTC. This translates into CASSQGQGIHYGYTF.

The CDR3 bases are TGTGCCAGCAGTTACACTGTCGATGAAGCTTTCTTT. Encoded protein: CASSYTVDEAFF. This chain links TRBV6-5 with TRBJ1-1, with D unresolved. CDR3 length: 12 residues. Germline V gene data show CDR1 as MNHEY and CDR2 as SVGAGI. V was cut by 2 bases and J by 7 bases, with 8 bases left in between.

This clone came up a few times. CDR3 amino acids: CASSQQGVADYGYTF. The CDR3, as DNA: TGTGCCAGCAGTCAACAGGGGGTGGCCGACTATGGCTACACCTTC. V usage is TRBV6-1 and J usage is TRBJ1-2, with 8 bases aligning to TRBD1. Trimming cost V 5 bases and J 3 bases; bases outside gene matches: 8. Per the germline V gene, CDR1 is MNHNS and CDR2 is SASEGT. The CDR3 is 15 amino acids.

The V gene is TRBV27, the J gene TRBJ1-5, with D possibly being TRBD1 (6 bases). There are 17 residues in the CDR3. V was shortened by 2 bases and J by 6 bases, with 20 bases between the two germline ends. Germline V gene data show CDR1 as MNHEY and CDR2 as SMNVEV (reference sequence). The chain's CDR3 is CASSLIPPGAGGQPQHF. CDR3 sequence (DNA): TGTGCCAGCAGTTTAATCCCCCCAGGGGCGGGGGGTCAGCCCCAGCATTTT.

The chain joins TRBV27 to TRBJ2-1; D is ambiguous. Per germline, CDR1 MNHEY and CDR2 SMNVEV (reference sequence). V shed 4 bases and J shed 7 bases, with 20 bases lying between them. CDR3 length: 16 amino acids. The DNA for the CDR3 is TGTGCCAGCAGTTCCCAAAAAATGACCTGGGGAAATGAGCAGTTCTTC. Its protein is CASSSQKMTWGNEQFF.

V is TRBV6-5 and J is TRBJ1-3; D remains unclear. The CDR3 extends over 13 amino acids. Germline V gene sequence: CDR1 MNHEY, CDR2 SVGAGI. The V end was cut by 2 bases, the J end by 3 bases, with 5 bases between. CDR3 DNA sequence: TGTGCCAGCAGTTACCCGGATGGAAACACCATATATTTT. Its protein is CASSYPDGNTIYF.

The V gene is TRBV9, the J gene TRBJ2-7; 8 bases fit TRBD2. J gave up 2 bases and V 0 bases, and 4 bases lay outside the gene matches. The germline CDR1 and CDR2 sequences are SGDLS and YYNGEE. CDR3 size: 15 residues. DNA for the CDR3: TGTGCCAGCAGCGTAGGGGCTAGCGGGCCCTACGAGCAGTACTTC. It specifies CASSVGASGPYEQYF.